The rows below give T cell receptor beta chains drawn from one sample of a study of patients and donors after allogeneic stem cell transplantation. TCRdb processed the RT-PCR reads anew with MiXCR; each CDR3 protein has one entry. The repertoire has roughly 200,000 distinct CDR3 sequences, around 41% of them found once; the top ten carry around 10%. Sequenced material: blood, either unsorted or a sorted T cell fraction (not recorded which). The receptors originated from a human donor who was either an allogeneic HSCT recipient or a stem cell or donor lymphocyte infusion donor (not recorded which). It is not recorded whose cells these are; they may come from a transplant donor. The CDR3 runs from the conserved cysteine through the conserved F or W. The order of the fields is J gene, clone size, V gene, D gene, CDR3 DNA, CDR3 protein. D genes are given only for firm matches. Size tells how often a clone was seen (once, few, many) or the class of an expanded clone, and some rows leave it out.

TRBJ1-2 | few | TRBV5-6 | . | TGTGCCAGCAGCCTATGGGGGGATTATGGCTACACCTTC | CASSLWGDYGYTF
TRBJ1-1 | few | TRBV5-1 | . | TGCGCCAGCAGCGCCCGAGGGGAGGGCACTGAAGCTTTCTTT | CASSARGEGTEAFF
TRBJ1-1 | . | TRBV5-1 | . | TGCGCCAGCAGCTTGGCTGTGAGGGGGGCCGGGACTGAAGCTTTCTTT | CASSLAVRGAGTEAFF
TRBJ1-1 | . | TRBV5-1 | TRBD1 | TGCGCCAGCGGGGGTGACAGGGGAGCGCACACTGAAGCTTTCTTT | CASGGDRGAHTEAFF
TRBJ2-3 | . | TRBV7-3 | . | TGTGCCAGCAGCTTAAACGGGGACGGGGGCACAGATACGCAGTATTTT | CASSLNGDGGTDTQYF
TRBJ2-3 | . | TRBV28 | TRBD2 | TGTGCCAGCAGCATAGCGGGGCGCACGCAGTATTTT | CASSIAGRTQYF
TRBJ2-7 | few | TRBV6-5 | TRBD2 | TGTGCCAGCAGTTCAAGACTAGCGGGGGTATATCACGAGCAGTACTTC | CASSSRLAGVYHEQYF
TRBJ1-2 | few | TRBV20-1 | . | TGCAGTGCTTCATGGGGGCTCTCTAACTATGGCTACACCTTC | CSASWGLSNYGYTF
TRBJ1-1 | . | TRBV30 | . | TGTGCCTGGAAGATGAACACTGAAGCTTTCTTT | CAWKMNTEAFF
TRBJ1-2 | . | TRBV11-2 | . | TGTGCCAGCAGCGGTGTACCTTTAAGTGGCTACACCTTC | CASSGVPLSGYTF
TRBJ1-5 | . | TRBV6-2/TRBV6-3 | . | TGTGCCAGCAGCCCTAGCAGACAGGCTACATATAGCAATCAGCCCCAGCATTTT | CASSPSRQATYSNQPQHF
TRBJ1-1 | few | TRBV30 | . | TGTGCCTGGAGTTTTGTCCACACTGAAGCTTTCTTT | CAWSFVHTEAFF
TRBJ2-4 | few | TRBV5-1 | . | TGCGCCAGCAGCTTCAGGGGACCCCTAGCCAAAAACATTCAGTACTTC | CASSFRGPLAKNIQYF
TRBJ1-2 | . | TRBV12-3/TRBV12-4 | . | TGTGCCAGCAGATTTATGGACTATGGCTACACCTTC | CASRFMDYGYTF
TRBJ1-4 | few | TRBV28 | . | TGTGCCAGCAGTCCCCCGACAGGTTCTAATGAAAAACTGTTTTTT | CASSPPTGSNEKLFF
TRBJ1-1 | . | TRBV20-1 | . | TGCAGTGCTAGTAAGGGAAGCGAAGGCTATAAAACTGAAGCTTTCTTT | CSASKGSEGYKTEAFF
TRBJ1-2 | . | TRBV6-5 | . | TGTGCCAGCAGTTACTCCCCGCACGGGGCCAACTATGGCTACACCTTC | CASSYSPHGANYGYTF
TRBJ2-1 | . | TRBV12-3/TRBV12-4 | . | TGTGCCAGCAGTTTTTCAGGCGGGGGCCTCCTAAGCTCCTACAATGAGCAGTTCTTC | CASSFSGGGLLSSYNEQFF
TRBJ1-6 | . | TRBV6-2/TRBV6-3 | TRBD1 | TGTGCCAGCAGTCCGACAGGGTACAATTCACCCCTCCACTTT | CASSPTGYNSPLHF
TRBJ2-1 | . | TRBV29-1 | TRBD2 | TGCAGCGTTGTGGGACTAGCGGATTACAATGAGCAGTTCTTC | CSVVGLADYNEQFF
TRBJ2-7 | . | TRBV4-2 | . | TGTGCCAGCAGCCTCCTCCGGAAGGACACGAGCTCCTACGAGCAGTACTTC | CASSLLRKDTSSYEQYF
TRBJ2-1 | . | TRBV4-1 | TRBD1 | TGCGCCAGCAGCGGTGACAGGGGGCAAAGAAGGGAGCAGTTCTTC | CASSGDRGQRREQFF
TRBJ1-1 | few | TRBV29-1 | TRBD1 | TGCAGCGTTCAAGGGGGCGAGAACACTGAAGCTTTCTTT | CSVQGGENTEAFF
TRBJ2-7 | . | TRBV10-3 | . | TGTGCCATCAGTAATGCGTACAGGTTAAATAACTACGAGCAGTACTTC | CAISNAYRLNNYEQYF
TRBJ1-2 | . | TRBV7-8 | TRBD1 | TGTGCCAGCAGCTTAGGGTCAGGGGGCTATGGCTACACCTTC | CASSLGSGGYGYTF
TRBJ2-3 | . | TRBV7-2 | TRBD2 | TGTGCCAGCCAAAATCTAGCGGAAAGCTCTAGCACAGATACGCAGTATTTT | CASQNLAESSSTDTQYF
TRBJ1-5 | few | TRBV4-2 | . | TGTGCCAGCAGCCCCCAGCCTGAGGGAAGGCAGCCCCAGCATTTT | CASSPQPEGRQPQHF
TRBJ2-7 | few | TRBV20-1 | TRBD2 | TGCAGTGCTAGAGAACTAGCGGACTACGAGCAGTACTTC | CSARELADYEQYF
TRBJ2-1 | . | TRBV11-1 | TRBD2 | TGTGCCAGCAGCTTAGGACTAGCGCCCTACAATGAGCAGTTCTTC | CASSLGLAPYNEQFF
TRBJ1-5 | . | TRBV6-6 | . | TGTGCCAGCAGGTACGAAGGAGGCAATCAGCCCCAGCATTTT | CASRYEGGNQPQHF
TRBJ2-4 | . | TRBV5-5 | . | TGTGCCAGCAGCTTGGGGGTTGCCAAAAACATTCAGTACTTC | CASSLGVAKNIQYF
TRBJ2-3 | few | TRBV6-5 | TRBD1 | TGTGCCAGCAGTTACTCGCTCAGGGGGCCAGATACGCAGTATTTT | CASSYSLRGPDTQYF
TRBJ2-3 | . | TRBV5-1 | . | TGCGCCAGCAGCTTGTCGGCTAGCAGTCTCACAGATACGCAGTATTTT | CASSLSASSLTDTQYF
TRBJ1-5 | . | TRBV2 | . | TGTGCCAGCAGAGTCGGGAATCAGCCCCAGCATTTT | CASRVGNQPQHF
TRBJ2-3 | few | TRBV7-2 | TRBD2 | TGTGCCAGCAGCCTCTTCGGCGGGGGGAGCACAGATACGCAGTATTTT | CASSLFGGGSTDTQYF
TRBJ1-3 | few | TRBV9 | TRBD1 | TGTGCCAGCAGCCCAGGGACAGGGGTTTCGTACTCTGGAAACACCATATATTTT | CASSPGTGVSYSGNTIYF
TRBJ2-5 | . | TRBV7-2 | TRBD2 | TGTGCCAGCAGCTTATGGGTGACTAGCATAGAGACCCAGTACTTC | CASSLWVTSIETQYF
TRBJ2-7 | . | TRBV20-1 | . | TGCAGTGCTAGAGTGGGCTACGAGCAGTACTTC | CSARVGYEQYF
TRBJ2-4 | few | TRBV6-2/TRBV6-3 | TRBD1 | TGTGCCAGCAGTATCCGGGACAGAAGCTTTCAGTACTTC | CASSIRDRSFQYF
TRBJ2-3 | few | TRBV6-5 | . | TGTGCCAGCAGTTACTCAAGCAGGGCTGGCGACACAGATACGCAGTATTTT | CASSYSSRAGDTDTQYF
TRBJ1-5 | few | TRBV5-1 | TRBD1 | TGCGCCAGCAGCTTCACCCGGGACAGCGATAGTGAGCCCCAGCATTTT | CASSFTRDSDSEPQHF
TRBJ2-1 | . | TRBV7-9 | . | TGTGCCAGCAGCTTAGTCCCAACAGGGCCCTACAATGAGCAGTTCTTC | CASSLVPTGPYNEQFF
TRBJ1-1 | few | TRBV15 | TRBD1 | TGTGCCACCAGCAGGGACAGGGCCCACACTGAAGCTTTCTTT | CATSRDRAHTEAFF
TRBJ2-2 | . | TRBV29-1 | TRBD1 | TGCAGCGCAGAGGACAGGGGAGGAACCGGGGAGCTGTTTTTT | CSAEDRGGTGELFF
TRBJ2-1 | . | TRBV20-1 | . | TGCAGTGCTAGGGAGGGGTCTGGGTACAATGAGCAGTTCTTC | CSAREGSGYNEQFF
TRBJ1-2 | . | TRBV12-3/TRBV12-4 | . | TGTGCCAGCAGTCCACAGGCCTGGGGGGGCTACACCTTC | CASSPQAWGGYTF
TRBJ1-5 | few | TRBV20-1 | . | TGCAGTGCTTTTGACAGTCCCAATCAGCCCCAGCATTTT | CSAFDSPNQPQHF